A selection of T cell receptor beta chains follows, all from one sample in a study of CD8 T cells in Susac syndrome. Via MiXCR, TCRdb re-called the immunoSEQ multiplex PCR reads, giving one row per CDR3 protein. The sample consists of about 190,000 distinct CDR3 sequences, over 90% of them appearing once. Sequenced input: CD8+ T cells from PBMCs. These receptors all stem from a human donor with Susac syndrome. The CDR3 runs from the conserved cysteine through the conserved F or W. The D gene is left open where the match is weak. Only some rows state a clone size, as once, few, many or a class for expanded clones.

J gene | clone size | D gene | V gene | CDR3 protein | CDR3 DNA
TRBJ1-1 | - | - | TRBV27 | CASTPRIVVSTEAFF | TGTGCCAGCACCCCAAGGATTGTTGTCAGCACTGAAGCTTTCTTT
TRBJ1-2 | - | - | TRBV19 | CASSMPDRNYGYTF | TGTGCCAGTAGTATGCCGGACAGAAACTATGGCTACACCTTC
TRBJ2-1 | - | - | TRBV6-2/TRBV6-3 | CASRKPLGINNEQFF | TGTGCCAGCAGAAAACCTCTAGGGATAAACAATGAGCAGTTCTTC
TRBJ1-1 | - | - | TRBV6-5 | CASSYKGGYTEAFF | TGTGCCAGCAGTTACAAGGGAGGGTACACTGAAGCTTTCTTT
TRBJ2-7 | - | - | TRBV20-1 | CSAIIAFNEQYF | TGCAGTGCTATTATAGCATTCAACGAGCAGTACTTC
TRBJ1-5 | - | - | TRBV3-1 | CASGQDINGAWSNQPQHF | TGTGCCAGCGGCCAAGATATTAACGGGGCTTGGAGCAATCAGCCCCAGCATTTT
TRBJ2-4 | - | - | TRBV20-1 | CSARGASSGLNIQYF | TGCAGTGCTAGAGGTGCATCCAGCGGATTAAACATTCAGTACTTC
TRBJ2-1 | - | TRBD2 | TRBV3-1 | CASSQVGSGEPYEQFF | TGTGCCAGCAGCCAAGTAGGTAGCGGGGAGCCCTATGAGCAGTTCTTC
TRBJ2-2 | - | - | TRBV29-1 | CSVEIGENTGELFF | TGCAGCGTTGAAATAGGAGAGAACACCGGGGAGCTGTTTTTT
TRBJ2-3 | - | - | TRBV9 | CASSVVTGPTDTQYF | TGTGCCAGCAGCGTAGTAACAGGGCCCACAGATACGCAGTATTTT
TRBJ1-1 | once | - | TRBV7-9 | CASSVGMTWDTRTFF | TGTGCCAGCAGCGTAGGGATGACCTGGGACACGAGGACTTTCTTT
TRBJ1-1 | once | - | TRBV12-5 | CASGLVGSGTEAFF | TGTGCTAGTGGTTTGGTGGGTAGTGGCACTGAAGCTTTCTTT
TRBJ1-1 | - | TRBD1 | TRBV20-1 | CSASGRQGLTEAFF | TGCAGTGCTAGTGGCCGACAGGGACTGACTGAAGCTTTCTTT
TRBJ2-6 | once | TRBD1 | TRBV23-1 | CASSGQVGANVLTF | TGCGCCAGCAGTGGACAGGTTGGGGCCAACGTCCTGACTTTC
TRBJ1-4 | - | TRBD1 | TRBV7-9 | CASSLGDSNEKLFF | TGTGCCAGCAGCTTAGGGGACAGTAATGAAAAACTGTTTTTT
TRBJ2-3 | - | TRBD1 | TRBV4-1 | CASGDRGTDTQYF | TGCGCCAGCGGGGACAGGGGCACAGATACGCAGTATTTT
TRBJ1-1 | - | - | TRBV5-1 | CASTINTEAFF | TGCGCCAGCACAATTAACACTGAAGCTTTCTTT
TRBJ2-7 | - | TRBD1 | TRBV6-5 | CASSQGQASSYEQYF | TGTGCCAGCAGCCAAGGACAGGCGAGCTCCTACGAGCAGTACTTC
TRBJ1-2 | - | - | TRBV28 | CASSLGGGSFNYGYTF | TGTGCCAGCAGTTTAGGTGGGGGCAGCTTTAACTATGGCTACACCTTC
TRBJ1-6 | - | - | TRBV7-9 | CASSSGFYSPLHF | TGTGCCAGCAGCTCCGGTTTTTATTCACCCCTCCACTTT
TRBJ2-5 | - | - | TRBV28 | CASSLTVEGEVTQYF | TGTGCCAGCAGTCTGACGGTAGAGGGTGAGGTGACCCAGTACTTC
TRBJ2-7 | - | TRBD1 | TRBV5-6 | CASSLEGADYEQYF | TGTGCCAGCAGCTTGGAGGGGGCCGATTACGAGCAGTACTTC
TRBJ1-1 | - | - | TRBV9 | CASSVEFEGMNTEAFF | TGTGCCAGCAGCGTAGAATTCGAAGGTATGAACACTGAAGCTTTCTTT
TRBJ2-7 | - | TRBD1 | TRBV20-1 | CSATTGDHYEQYF | TGCAGTGCTACTACAGGGGATCACTACGAGCAGTACTTC
TRBJ1-1 | few | TRBD1 | TRBV5-6 | CASSPGTANTEAFF | TGTGCCAGCAGTCCCGGGACAGCGAACACTGAAGCTTTCTTT
TRBJ2-3 | - | - | TRBV3-1 | CASSQDWGGTDTQYF | TGTGCCAGCAGCCAAGATTGGGGGGGCACAGATACGCAGTATTTT
TRBJ1-5 | - | - | TRBV6-6 | CASSERGWQPQHF | TGTGCCAGCAGTGAGAGGGGGTGGCAGCCCCAGCATTTT
TRBJ2-1 | - | - | TRBV7-9 | CASSLAWDANEQFF | TGTGCCAGCAGCTTAGCCTGGGACGCGAATGAGCAGTTCTTC
TRBJ2-6 | - | - | TRBV29-1 | CSVWDSGANVLTF | TGCAGCGTTTGGGACTCTGGGGCCAACGTCCTGACTTTC
TRBJ2-1 | - | - | TRBV5-1 | CASRPGPDNEQFF | TGCGCCAGCAGGCCAGGACCAGACAATGAGCAGTTCTTC
TRBJ2-1 | - | - | TRBV19 | CASHRGDEQFF | TGTGCCTCCCATCGGGGTGATGAGCAGTTCTTC
TRBJ2-7 | - | TRBD2 | TRBV5-6 | CASSLAVASGRAEQYF | TGTGCCAGCAGCTTGGCCGTGGCTAGCGGGAGGGCCGAGCAGTACTTC
TRBJ1-5 | - | - | TRBV27 | CASSLSSLGQPQHF | TGTGCCAGCAGTTTATCATCATTGGGTCAGCCCCAGCATTTT
TRBJ1-1 | - | - | TRBV28 | CASSYGARDTEAFF | TGTGCCAGCAGTTATGGGGCGAGGGACACTGAAGCTTTCTTT
TRBJ2-1 | - | TRBD1 | TRBV30 | CFRSKDRVGVNEQFF | TGTTTCCGTTCCAAGGACAGGGTAGGGGTAAATGAGCAGTTCTTC
TRBJ1-4 | - | TRBD1 | TRBV7-6 | CASSLGQEATNEKLFF | TGTGCCAGCAGTTTAGGACAGGAGGCAACTAATGAAAAACTGTTTTTT
TRBJ1-1 | - | - | TRBV9 | CASSVEGSGVNTEAFF | TGTGCCAGCAGCGTAGAAGGTTCGGGGGTGAACACTGAAGCTTTCTTT
TRBJ1-1 | - | TRBD1 | TRBV30 | CACHRGLMNTEAFF | TGTGCCTGCCACAGGGGCCTCATGAACACTGAAGCTTTCTTT
TRBJ2-7 | - | - | TRBV5-6 | CASSLEFKRGDEQYF | TGTGCCAGCAGCTTGGAATTTAAGAGGGGAGACGAGCAGTACTTC
TRBJ1-1 | - | - | TRBV4-1 | CASSTPANTEAFF | TGCGCCAGCAGCACCCCAGCGAACACTGAAGCTTTCTTT
TRBJ2-1 | - | TRBD1 | TRBV7-9 | CASSDWGTGRNEQFF | TGTGCCAGCAGCGACTGGGGGACAGGGAGGAATGAGCAGTTCTTC
TRBJ1-5 | - | TRBD1 | TRBV12-3/TRBV12-4 | CASNTGGASNQPQHF | TGTGCCAGCAATACAGGGGGTGCTAGCAATCAGCCCCAGCATTTT
TRBJ2-2 | once | - | TRBV9 | CASSSPRDINTGELFF | TGTGCCAGCAGCTCCCCCCGGGACATAAACACCGGGGAGCTGTTTTTT
TRBJ2-3 | - | - | TRBV7-3 | CASSVGAVETDTQYF | TGTGCCAGCAGCGTAGGGGCCGTGGAAACAGATACGCAGTATTTT
TRBJ2-1 | - | TRBD2 | TRBV20-1 | CSARDQGGLARPNEQFF | TGCAGTGCTAGAGATCAGGGGGGACTAGCGAGGCCCAATGAGCAGTTCTTC
TRBJ2-1 | - | TRBD1 | TRBV7-9 | CASGPPGQGNEQFF | TGTGCCAGCGGCCCCCCGGGACAGGGGAATGAGCAGTTCTTC
TRBJ2-2 | - | TRBD2 | TRBV5-1 | CASSFGTSGRITGELFF | TGCGCCAGCAGCTTCGGGACTAGCGGGAGAATCACCGGGGAGCTGTTTTTT
TRBJ2-7 | - | - | TRBV6-5 | CASSHGTHSYEQYF | TGTGCCAGCAGTCATGGGACACATTCCTACGAGCAGTACTTC
TRBJ1-5 | once | - | TRBV15 | CATSRDRLLENQPQHF | TGTGCCACCAGCAGAGATCGGCTCCTGGAGAATCAGCCCCAGCATTTT
TRBJ1-3 | - | - | TRBV20-1 | CSAPVSGNTIYF | TGCAGTGCTCCGGTCTCTGGAAACACCATATATTTT